Below, 20 T cell receptor beta chains from the same sample are listed, as sequenced in a study of CD8 T cells in Susac syndrome. Random-hexamer reverse transcription was applied to roughly 0.45 to 1 ug RNA. TCRdb reprocessed the immunoSEQ multiplex PCR reads with MiXCR, giving one entry per CDR3 protein. This table holds about 210,000 distinct CDR3 sequences, 95% found once. The sample taken for sequencing was CD4+ T cells from PBMCs. The receptors here all came from a human donor in good health.

The chain links TRBV2 to TRBJ1-2; 7 bases agree with TRBD1. V shed 3 bases, J shed 8 bases, and the junction held 6 bases outside the gene matches. Per the germline V gene, CDR1 is SNHLY and CDR2 is FYNNEI. The CDR3 loop spans 13 amino acids. CDR3: CASSDRQGGGYTF. As DNA, the CDR3 is TGTGCCAGCAGTGATAGACAGGGTGGGGGCTACACCTTC.

The chain combines TRBV20-1 with TRBJ2-1; D is ambiguous. The CDR3 is 14 amino acids. V was shortened by 3 bases and J by 9 bases, with 18 bases between the two germline ends. Germline CDR1 and CDR2: DFQATT and SNEGSKA (reference sequence). The chain's CDR3 is CSASEASAAGEQFF. The CDR3 coding sequence is TGCAGTGCTAGCGAGGCGTCGGCAGCCGGTGAGCAGTTCTTC.

The CDR3 reads CASSDTRQGRNIQYF. CDR3 DNA: TGTGCCAGCAGCGACACTAGACAGGGAAGGAACATTCAGTACTTC. This chain joins TRBV5-4 and TRBJ2-4; 7 nucleotides agree with TRBD1. Germline-derived CDR1 and CDR2 are SGHNT and YYREEE (reference sequence). This CDR3 has 15 residues. Trimming at V came to 4 bases and at J to 7 bases, leaving 11 bases not matched to a gene.

This chain uses TRBV3-1 with TRBJ1-1; the D gene is possibly TRBD1 (5 bases). Germline V lookup: CDR1 LGHDT, CDR2 YNNKEL (reference sequence). Trimming took 3 bases from V and 9 from J, leaving 14 bases between them. There are 13 residues in the CDR3. This CDR3 is CASSQGVPPQAFF. DNA of the CDR3: TGTGCCAGCAGCCAGGGGGTTCCTCCTCAAGCTTTCTTT.

The chain is built from TRBV7-9 and TRBJ1-1, with D possibly matching TRBD1 (6 bases). V gave up 5 bases and J gave up 9 bases, with 13 bases separating them. Germline V lookup: CDR1 SEHNR, CDR2 FQNEAQ (reference sequence). The CDR3 consists of 12 residues. CDR3 nucleotide sequence: TGTGCCAGCAGCCACGGGGACACGAAAGCTTTCTTT. Protein sequence: CASSHGDTKAFF.

CDR3 nucleotides: TGTGCCAGCAGCGCGGCGAGGCGGGACACTGAAGCTTTCTTT. This codes for CASSAARRDTEAFF. V usage is TRBV12-3 or TRBV12-4 and J usage is TRBJ1-1; no firm D call. V dropped 6 bases and J dropped 3 bases, with 14 bases sitting between them. The CDR3 length is 14 residues.

This rearrangement joins TRBV3-1 to TRBJ2-1; a possible D gene is TRBD2 (5 bases). The CDR3 consists of 15 residues. Germline assignment: CDR1 LGHDT and CDR2 YNNKEL (reference sequence). Trimming left V 6 bases short and J 4 bases short, with 16 bases between. CDR3 bases: TGTGCCAGCAGACTTCTAGCTGGAAGATACAATGAGCAGTTCTTC. Translated, it gives CASRLLAGRYNEQFF.

This clonotype was detected only once. The V gene is TRBV20-1, the J gene TRBJ2-3, with 7 bases aligning to TRBD2. Germline assignment: CDR1 DFQATT and CDR2 SNEGSKA (reference sequence). The V and J ends lost 3 bases and 8 bases, in that order; junction bases with no gene match: 5. The CDR3 is 12 amino acids. The DNA for the CDR3 is TGCAGTGCTAGGACCGGACTAGTTACGCAGTATTTT. The encoded protein is CSARTGLVTQYF.

The rearrangement links TRBV20-1 to TRBJ2-5, with 8 bases that match TRBD1. Germline V gene data show CDR1 as DFQATT and CDR2 as SNEGSKA (reference sequence). Losses at the gene ends were 6 bases for V and 5 bases for J; bases not matched to a gene: 5. The CDR3 is 12 amino acids. The CDR3 nucleotides read TGCAGTGCGGGACAGGTGCGCGAGACCCAGTACTTC. It translates to CSAGQVRETQYF.

This clonotype appeared once. The chain has TRBV28 and TRBJ2-7; D unresolved. The CDR3 contains 13 residues. The germline CDR1 and CDR2 sequences are MDHEN and SYDVKM. V was shortened by 4 bases and J by 0 bases, with 7 bases between the two germline ends. CDR3 sequence reads: CASSSRNSYEQYF. CDR3 bases: TGTGCCAGCAGTTCGCGAAACTCCTACGAGCAGTACTTC.

This sequence joins TRBV2 and TRBJ1-2, with D possibly TRBD1 on 6 matching bases. This CDR3 is built from 14 residues. The germline V and J ends were trimmed by 2 bases and 7 bases, with 14 bases remaining between them. CDR1 and CDR2 (germline): SNHLY, FYNNEI. CDR3 sequence reads: CASSETGISGGYTF. The CDR3 nucleotides read TGTGCCAGCAGTGAAACAGGGATCTCTGGTGGCTACACCTTC.

The chain joins TRBV11-2 to TRBJ2-2, with D perhaps assigned TRBD1 or TRBD2 (5 bases each). CDR1 is SGHAT, CDR2 FQNNGV, per germline. This CDR3 is 18 amino acids long. Trimming took off 0 bases at V and 4 bases at J, with 18 bases between the two ends. The CDR3 DNA sequence: TGTGCCAGCAGCTTAGATTTGGGGGAGCCCCGCGGCACCGGGGAGCTGTTTTTT. Its translation: CASSLDLGEPRGTGELFF.

This sequence joins TRBV27 and TRBJ1-1; the D is unclear. CDR1 is MNHEY and CDR2 is SMNVEV in the germline V gene (reference sequence). Trimming took off 5 bases at V and 5 bases at J, with 15 bases between the two ends. This CDR3 has 14 residues. The CDR3 DNA is TGTGCCAGCAGTCTCCTGGGCCGAACTACTGAAGCTTTCTTT. It encodes CASSLLGRTTEAFF.

DNA for the CDR3: TGTGCCAGCAGCTTAGCGGCGACCGCCGGGCAATCCGGGGAGCTGTTTTTT. This encodes CASSLAATAGQSGELFF. This rearrangement joins TRBV7-2 to TRBJ2-2; D is unresolved. Between the trimmed V and J ends, which lost 0 bases and 6 bases, there was a span of 17 bases. The CDR3 consists of 17 residues. Per the germline V gene, CDR1 is SGHTA and CDR2 is FQGNSA. The full variable domain, rest sourced from reference TRBV7-2 and TRBJ2-2, is GAGVSQSPSNKVTEKGKDVELRCDPISGHTALYWYRQSLGQGLEFLIYFQGNSAPDKSGLPSDRFSAERTGGSVSTLTIQRTQQEDSAVYLCASSLAATAGQSGELFFGEGSRLTVL.

The chain is built from TRBV30 and TRBJ2-7, with TRBD1 matching over 7 bases. The CDR3 length is 13 residues. V trimming: 2 bases; J trimming: 4 bases; junction bases outside the gene matches: 5. The germline V gene has CDR1 GTSNPN and CDR2 SVGIG (reference sequence). The CDR3 sequence is CAWSQGQIYEQYV. CDR3 DNA sequence: TGTGCCTGGAGTCAGGGACAGATATACGAGCAGTACGTC.

This chain uses TRBV15 with TRBJ2-5; D is possibly TRBD2 (7 bases). CDR1 is LNHNV and CDR2 is YYDKDF in the germline V gene (reference sequence). CDR3 length: 16 residues. V was pared by 5 bases and J by 1 base, with 17 bases between. The DNA of the CDR3 is TGTGCCACCAGCCCTGGCCGAGGGGGGGGCCAAGAGACCCAGTACTTC. This encodes CATSPGRGGGQETQYF.

The rearrangement links TRBV3-1 to TRBJ2-3, with TRBD2 identical over 9 bases. V trimming: 5 bases; J trimming: 6 bases; junction bases outside the gene matches: 9. This CDR3 has 15 amino acids. Germline V gene sequence: CDR1 LGHDT, CDR2 YNNKEL (reference sequence). This CDR3 is CASSTAGLAPDTQYF. Here the CDR3 DNA reads TGTGCCAGCAGCACTGCGGGACTAGCACCGGATACGCAGTATTTT.

V is TRBV3-1 and J is TRBJ1-2; 9 bases are shared with TRBD1. CDR1 is LGHDT and CDR2 is YNNKEL in the germline V gene (reference sequence). The CDR3 is made up of 13 amino acids. V dropped 5 bases and J dropped 6; count of bases not matched to a gene: 4. CDR3 in DNA: TGTGCCAGCAGCTCCCGGACAGGGGATGGCTACACCTTC. Its protein is CASSSRTGDGYTF.

This clonotype was recorded once. CDR3 sequence reads: CSASNAGQVYNEQFF. CDR3 bases: TGCAGTGCTTCCAACGCGGGACAGGTCTACAATGAGCAGTTCTTC. V usage is TRBV20-1 and J usage is TRBJ2-1, with 8 bases lining up with TRBD1. Unmatched junction bases numbered 9, after V lost 5 bases and J lost 3 bases. Per the germline V gene, CDR1 is DFQATT and CDR2 is SNEGSKA (reference sequence). The CDR3 runs 15 residues.

This clonotype was recorded once. This chain connects TRBV6-2 or TRBV6-3 to TRBJ2-7; 9 bases line up with TRBD2. Per the germline V gene, CDR1 is MNHEY and CDR2 is SVGEGT. The CDR3 extends over 14 amino acids. J lost 2 bases, V lost 4 bases, and 3 bases had no gene match. The CDR3 nucleotides read TGTGCCAGCAGTTTACCTAGCGGGACCTACGAGCAGTACGTC. Protein: CASSLPSGTYEQYV.